This T cell receptor beta chain was retrieved from a study of T cell responses to AZD1222 COVID-19 vaccine. The length of the CDR3 is 15 residues. V lost 3 bases, J lost 9 bases, and 7 bases stayed unmatched. From germline, CDR1 is SEHNR and CDR2 FQNEAQ (reference sequence). Only in-frame clones appear in the TCRdb table, and some are missing; sequencing was by immunoSEQ multiplex PCR. Among 100,000 to 150,000 clones, approximately 80% were seen once, and the ten largest hold about a quarter. This sequence joins TRBV7-9 and TRBJ2-1; 11 nucleotides line up with TRBD2. Sequencing used peripheral blood, obtained 28 days after the second AZD1222 dose. The sequence derives from an adult who received the AZD1222 COVID-19 vaccine. CDR3 in amino acids: CASSFGTSGGIEQFF. In DNA form, the CDR3 reads TGTGCCAGCAGCTTTGGAACTAGCGGGGGTATTGAGCAGTTCTTC. Full variable domain (missing parts from reference TRBV7-9 and TRBJ2-1): DTGVSQNPRHKITKRGQNVTFRCDPISEHNRLYWYRQTLGQGPEFLTYFQNEAQLEKSRLLSDRFSAERPKGSFSTLEIQRTEQGDSAMYLCASSFGTSGGIEQFFGPGTRLTVL.